One sample yielded the 29 T cell receptor beta chains listed below, sequenced in a study of T cells in Graves' hyperthyroidism and ophthalmopathy. Using RNA transcripts as the source, TCR beta CDR3 regions were amplified. TCR CDR3 underwent first-round RT-PCR with the HTBI primer set. TCRdb independently ran MiXCR on the multiplex PCR reads; one entry per CDR3 protein. The repertoire includes hundreds of thousands of distinct CDR3 sequences, 12% to 15% of them detected once, and roughly a tenth sits in the top ten. Sequenced: blood. Receptors were obtained from a woman between 18 and 30 years old with Graves' hyperthyroidism.

This clonotype has just a few counts. The chain couples TRBV20-1 to TRBJ2-5; 8 bases line up with TRBD1. The CDR3 consists of 11 residues. V dropped 5 bases and J dropped 9; count of bases not matched to a gene: 5. Per the germline V gene, CDR1 is DFQATT and CDR2 is SNEGSKA (reference sequence). CDR3 sequence reads: CSAPGQGAQYF. DNA for the CDR3: TGCAGTGCTCCTGGACAGGGCGCCCAGTACTTC.

This clonotype came up a few times. This chain links TRBV2 with TRBJ2-2; TRBD1 matches at 7 bases. The CDR3 extends over 14 amino acids. With 4 bases clipped from V and 6 bases from J, the junction kept 5 bases outside the gene matches. Germline V gives CDR1 SNHLY, CDR2 FYNNEI. The CDR3 loop is CASSGRGKAGELFF. DNA of the CDR3: TGTGCCAGCAGTGGCAGGGGGAAGGCCGGGGAGCTGTTTTTT.

The chain has TRBV27 and TRBJ1-5, with D possibly TRBD1 on 5 matching bases. Germline assignment: CDR1 MNHEY and CDR2 SMNVEV (reference sequence). This CDR3 has 14 amino acids. Deletions cut 2 bases from V and 7 bases from J, with 12 bases between. The CDR3 protein is CASSLGGELQPQHF. In DNA, the CDR3 is TGTGCCAGCAGTTTAGGAGGGGAACTACAGCCCCAGCATTTT.

This clonotype was detected only a few times. J is TRBJ1-1 and V is TRBV10-3; D possibly corresponds to TRBD1 (6 bases). CDR3 length: 15 amino acids. V lost 2 bases, J lost 1 base, and 11 bases lay in between. The V gene's germline CDR1 is ENHRY and CDR2 SYGVKD. The DNA of the CDR3 is TGTGCCATCAGTGAGCAAATGACAGGGAACACTGAAGCTTTCTTT. It specifies CAISEQMTGNTEAFF.

The genes are TRBV10-2 and TRBJ2-5; possible D gene TRBD1, 6 bases. Trimming stripped 7 bases from V and 5 bases from J, with 17 bases between. Germline V gene data show CDR1 as WSHSY and CDR2 as SAAADI. The CDR3 covers 14 residues. CDR3 sequence: CASKGVRASETQYF. In DNA, the CDR3 is TGCGCCAGCAAGGGGGTCAGGGCCAGCGAGACCCAGTACTTC.

The gene calls are TRBV25-1 and TRBJ2-5; 10 nucleotides match TRBD2. The V and J ends lost 3 bases and 3 bases, in that order; junction bases with no gene match: 7. The CDR3 has 16 residues. Germline CDR1 and CDR2: MGHDK and SYGVNS. CDR3 DNA sequence: TGTGCCAGCAGTGACGGTCGGACTAGCGGAGAAGAGACCCAGTACTTC. This sequence encodes CASSDGRTSGEETQYF.

This clonotype was recorded many times. The V and J genes are TRBV28 and TRBJ2-3, with 9 bases fitting TRBD2. Per germline, CDR1 MDHEN and CDR2 SYDVKM. CDR3 length: 18 residues. The junction had 13 bases not matched to a gene; V was cut back by 3 bases and J by 3 bases. The CDR3 region has the DNA TGTGCCAGCAGTTTCGTCTCGGGCCTAGCGGGAAGGACAGATACGCAGTATTTT. This sequence encodes CASSFVSGLAGRTDTQYF.

This clonotype was detected ten times or more. The CDR3 bases are TGTGCCAGCAGGGGGCCCACAGGGCTCGAGGGACGTCGGTACAATGAGCAGTTCTTC. Encoded protein: CASRGPTGLEGRRYNEQFF. The chain joins TRBV2 to TRBJ2-1, with D possibly being TRBD1 (6 bases). V was pared by 6 bases and J by 4 bases, with 28 bases between. This CDR3 region has 19 residues. The germline V gene has CDR1 SNHLY and CDR2 FYNNEI.

The table lists this clonotype with many counts. The chain employs TRBV20-1 and TRBJ1-1, with 10 bases aligning to TRBD1. CDR3 length equals 16 residues. The germline gives CDR1 DFQATT, CDR2 SNEGSKA (reference sequence). J was trimmed by 4 bases and V by 5 bases; bases with no gene match: 13. Here the CDR3 DNA reads TGCAGTGCTCCATCGGACAGGGGGGAAAACTTCACTGAAGCTTTCTTT. Translation: CSAPSDRGENFTEAFF.

The V and J genes are TRBV15 and TRBJ2-3; 13 bases are shared with TRBD2. The germline gives CDR1 LNHNV, CDR2 YYDKDF (reference sequence). This CDR3 has 17 residues. Germline trimming cut 0 bases from V and 4 bases from J; bases unmatched to any gene: 4. As DNA, the CDR3 is TGTGCCACCAGCAGAGAGACCGGACTAGCGGGAGCAGATACGCAGTATTTT. This codes for CATSRETGLAGADTQYF.

V usage is TRBV25-1 and J usage is TRBJ1-5, with D unresolved. The germline V gene has CDR1 MGHDK and CDR2 SYGVNS. V dropped 3 bases and J dropped 5 bases, with 14 bases sitting between them. There are 15 residues in the CDR3. CDR3 nucleotides: TGTGCCAGCAGTGAGCACGGGGTGGATGATCAGCCCCAGCATTTT. Its protein is CASSEHGVDDQPQHF.

Regarding this clonotype: A read error may explain this, as a much larger clone is one base away. The rearrangement joins TRBV24-1 to TRBJ1-2; D is perhaps TRBD1 (6 bases). Deletions cut 9 bases from V and 4 bases from J, with 11 bases between. Germline V gene sequence: CDR1 KGHDR, CDR2 SFDVKD. This CDR3 region has 12 residues. The CDR3 protein is CATEGVGYGYTF. DNA for the CDR3: TGTGCCACCGAGGGGGTCGGCTATGGCTACACCTTC.

This clonotype was recorded at least ten times. CDR3 in DNA: TGTGCCAGCAGTGATCTAGGACGGGACAGGGGCACAGATACGCAGTATTTT. This translates into CASSDLGRDRGTDTQYF. The chain uses TRBV25-1 and TRBJ2-3; 9 nucleotides agree with TRBD1. J was trimmed by 1 base and V by 3 bases; bases with no gene match: 8. CDR3 length equals 17 residues. Germline V lookup: CDR1 MGHDK, CDR2 SYGVNS.

This clonotype came up many times. The rearrangement links TRBV12-3 or TRBV12-4 to TRBJ1-6, with D unclear. Trimming stripped 2 bases from V and 0 bases from J, with 5 bases between. The CDR3 sequence is 15 residues long. Written as DNA, the CDR3 is TGTGCCAGCAGTTTACAGAGCTCCTATAATTCACCCCTCCACTTT. This gives the protein CASSLQSSYNSPLHF.

This clonotype was counted ten times or more. CDR3 amino acids: CASTHGGALGTEAFF. CDR3 bases: TGTGCCAGCACCCACGGGGGGGCGTTGGGCACTGAAGCTTTCTTT. The chain uses TRBV7-9 and TRBJ1-1, with D perhaps matching TRBD1 (6 bases). Germline V gives CDR1 SEHNR, CDR2 FQNEAQ (reference sequence). The CDR3 is 15 residues long. V was shortened by 7 bases and J by 4 bases, with 19 bases between the two germline ends.

In its sample, this clonotype was seen many times. This chain joins TRBV28 and TRBJ2-7; 8 nucleotides match TRBD2. Trimming took 4 bases from V and 1 from J; bases not matched to a gene: 6. Germline V gene sequence: CDR1 MDHEN, CDR2 SYDVKM. This CDR3 contains 15 residues. The CDR3 coding sequence is TGTGCCAGCAGTTCGAGCGGGAGATGGTCCTACGAGCAGTACTTC. As protein: CASSSSGRWSYEQYF.

This clonotype was counted between two and nine times. V gene TRBV7-9 combines with J gene TRBJ2-3; possibly TRBD2 for D (6 bases). The CDR3 has 13 residues. V was clipped by 7 bases and J by 2 bases, with 10 bases between them. Germline V gives CDR1 SEHNR, CDR2 FQNEAQ (reference sequence). CDR3 residues: CASTPGDTDTQYF. Written as DNA, the CDR3 is TGTGCCAGCACCCCGGGGGACACAGATACGCAGTATTTT. Full variable domain (rest looked up from reference TRBV7-9 and TRBJ2-3): DTGVSQNPRHKITKRGQNVTFRCDPISEHNRLYWYRQTLGQGPEFLTYFQNEAQLEKSRLLSDRFSAERPKGSFSTLEIQRTEQGDSAMYLCASTPGDTDTQYFGPGTRLTVL.

This clonotype was seen only a few times. The rearrangement uses TRBV7-2 and TRBJ2-7; the D is unclear. The CDR3 totals 15 residues. CDR1 SGHTA and CDR2 FQGNSA come from the germline V gene. The V end lost 1 base, the J end lost 0 bases, and 10 bases lay between the germline ends. The DNA of the CDR3 is TGTGCCAGCAGCTTAGAACCTCTCAACTCCTACGAGCAGTACTTC. Its protein is CASSLEPLNSYEQYF.

V usage is TRBV28 and J usage is TRBJ2-3; D unresolved. Trimming pared 6 bases from V and 1 base from J, leaving 8 bases between. The CDR3 loop spans 13 amino acids. Germline CDR1 MDHEN, CDR2 SYDVKM. CDR3 nucleotide sequence: TGTGCCAGCAGGCGGCAGGGCACAGATACGCAGTATTTT. Protein: CASRRQGTDTQYF.

This clonotype came up many times. The rearrangement joins TRBV13 to TRBJ1-6; no firm D call. Trimming took off 7 bases at V and 8 bases at J, with 18 bases between the two ends. Germline values: CDR1 PRHDT, CDR2 FYEKMQ (reference sequence). The CDR3 runs to 15 residues. The CDR3 loop is CASKSAATPYSPLHF. The DNA for the CDR3 is TGTGCCAGCAAAAGTGCGGCAACTCCCTATTCACCCCTCCACTTT. The entire variable domain, with the rest obtained from reference TRBV13 and TRBJ1-6, is as follows: AAGVIQSPRHLIKEKRETATLKCYPIPRHDTVYWYQQGPGQDPQFLISFYEKMQSDKGSIPDRFSAQQFSDYHSELNMSSLELGDSALYFCASKSAATPYSPLHFGNGTRLTVT.

This clonotype was recorded many times. The genes are TRBV3-1 and TRBJ2-1; 10 bases are a match to TRBD2. Germline trimming cut 6 bases from V and 4 bases from J; bases unmatched to any gene: 6. There are 15 residues in the CDR3. Looked up from germline, CDR1 is LGHDT and CDR2 is YNNKEL (reference sequence). The CDR3 DNA sequence: TGTGCCAGCAGTCCAACTAGCGGGAAATACAATGAGCAGTTCTTC. Translation: CASSPTSGKYNEQFF.

This chain connects TRBV7-2 to TRBJ2-4, with 10 positions matching TRBD2. V gave up 4 bases and J gave up 9 bases; unmatched junction bases: 9. The length of the CDR3 is 15 residues. The V gene's germline CDR1 is SGHTA and CDR2 FQGNSA. This CDR3 reads CASSSRGSGRSIQYF. The CDR3 DNA reads TGTGCCAGCAGCTCCCGGGGTAGCGGGAGGTCCATTCAGTACTTC.

This clonotype was observed at least ten times. The gene calls are TRBV29-1 and TRBJ2-5; the match to TRBD2 covers 7 bases. The V gene's germline CDR1 is SQVTM and CDR2 ANQGSEA. CDR3 length equals 14 residues. The ends lost 4 bases at V and 4 bases at J; junction bases unmatched: 9. CDR3 sequence: CSVADRGGRETQYF. The CDR3 DNA sequence: TGCAGCGTTGCGGACCGCGGGGGACGAGAGACCCAGTACTTC.

The sample holds many counts of this clonotype. V and J are TRBV10-3 and TRBJ2-1, with 8 bases lining up with TRBD1. Per the germline V gene, CDR1 is ENHRY and CDR2 is SYGVKD. This CDR3 has 13 residues. The trim removed 6 bases at V and 7 bases at J, leaving 5 bases unmatched. The CDR3 DNA is TGTGCCATCAGGACGACAGGGGAGAATGAGCAGTTCTTC. It is translated as CAIRTTGENEQFF.

This clonotype was seen ten or more times. The chain has TRBV6-1 and TRBJ1-6; D remains unclear. Germline V gene data show CDR1 as MNHNS and CDR2 as SASEGT. V shed 6 bases and J shed 9 bases, with 21 bases lying between them. This CDR3 comprises 16 residues. DNA of the CDR3: TGTGCCAGCAGAACGACCGGGGAAATCTGGGGTTCACCCCTCCACTTT. Residues: CASRTTGEIWGSPLHF.

This clonotype appeared a few times. The rearrangement links TRBV20-1 to TRBJ2-7; D is undetermined. CDR3 length: 15 amino acids. Germline V gives CDR1 DFQATT, CDR2 SNEGSKA (reference sequence). The ends were cut back, 1 base at V and 0 bases at J, with 13 bases in the middle. The CDR3 nucleotides are TGCAGTGCTAGAGTCTGGCGGAAGGACTCCTACGAGCAGTACTTC. Translation gives CSARVWRKDSYEQYF.

This clonotype was picked up many times. The chain uses TRBV3-1 and TRBJ2-7, with 9 bases that match TRBD1. Germline V lookup: CDR1 LGHDT, CDR2 YNNKEL (reference sequence). This CDR3 contains 15 residues. The trim removed 6 bases at V and 3 bases at J, leaving 9 bases unmatched. The CDR3 loop is CASSKTGGTLYEQYF. Here the CDR3 DNA reads TGTGCCAGCAGTAAAACAGGGGGCACCCTCTACGAGCAGTACTTC.

This clonotype occurred many times. The V gene is TRBV28, the J gene TRBJ1-1, with TRBD1 as a possible D gene (5 bases). V lost 3 bases and J 0 bases, leaving 14 bases between the germline ends. The CDR3 covers 16 residues. Looked up from germline, CDR1 is MDHEN and CDR2 is SYDVKM. The DNA of the CDR3 is TGTGCCAGCAGTTTGGGGACCCACCCCATGAACACTGAAGCTTTCTTT. Amino acid sequence: CASSLGTHPMNTEAFF.

This clonotype was counted at least ten times. This sequence joins TRBV7-9 and TRBJ2-3, with D possibly TRBD2 on 5 matching bases. Trimming removed 3 bases from V and 2 bases from J, with 12 bases in between. The CDR3 runs to 15 residues. Germline assignment: CDR1 SEHNR and CDR2 FQNEAQ (reference sequence). The DNA for the CDR3 is TGTGCCAGCAGCTTGGAGAGGGCAATCACAGATACGCAGTATTTT. It is translated as CASSLERAITDTQYF.